The 9 T cell receptor beta chains in this list originate from one sample, sequenced in a study of blood T cell repertoires in COVID-19. Libraries were prepared by immunoSEQ multiplex PCR; TCRdb keeps only in-frame clonotypes and omits some of them. The sample has around 340,000 clones; 65% to 85% are singletons. Sample: peripheral blood. The receptor set was obtained from a man younger than 45 with active or convalescent COVID-19.

The chain joins TRBV30 to TRBJ2-7; perhaps TRBD2 as D (5 bases). This CDR3 is built from 13 residues. Germline CDR1 and CDR2: GTSNPN and SVGIG (reference sequence). The ends were cut back, 6 bases at V and 2 bases at J, with 14 bases in the middle. The DNA of the CDR3 is TGTGCCTGCGGGGAAGGCCTGACCTACGAGCAGTACTTC. It codes for CACGEGLTYEQYF.

This clone was counted a single time. The V and J genes are TRBV4-1 and TRBJ2-1, with TRBD2 matching over 11 bases. J was trimmed by 2 bases and V by 5 bases; bases with no gene match: 2. Germline V gene lookup returns CDR1 MGHRA and CDR2 YSYEKL. This CDR3 region has 15 residues. CDR3 sequence reads: CASSLGLAAYNEQFF. CDR3 bases: TGCGCCAGCAGCTTGGGACTAGCGGCCTACAATGAGCAGTTCTTC.

This chain uses TRBV6-2 or TRBV6-3 with TRBJ2-2; 9 nucleotides line up with TRBD1. CDR1 MNHEY and CDR2 SVGEGT come from the germline V gene. The CDR3 consists of 16 residues. Losses at the gene ends were 6 bases for V and 3 bases for J; bases not matched to a gene: 8. The CDR3 coding sequence is TGTGCCAGCAGCCCCCCCCGGACAGGGGACACCGGGGAGCTGTTTTTT. Its protein is CASSPPRTGDTGELFF.

There are many counts of this clone. The chain combines TRBV27 with TRBJ2-7; D perhaps matches TRBD1 (5 bases). The CDR3 is 13 residues long. CDR1 and CDR2 (germline): MNHEY, SMNVEV (reference sequence). Trimming pared 0 bases from V and 5 bases from J, leaving 8 bases between. DNA for the CDR3: TGTGCCAGCAGTTTATCCCACAGGAACGAGCAGTACTTC. Amino acid sequence: CASSLSHRNEQYF.

V is TRBV5-1 and J is TRBJ2-4; D is unresolved. This CDR3 has 14 amino acids. Per germline, CDR1 SGHRS and CDR2 YFSETQ. V lost 5 bases and J lost 0, with 9 bases in between. For the CDR3, the DNA is TGCGCCAGCAGGTGTCGAGTAGCCAAAAACATTCAGTACTTC. Translating gives CASRCRVAKNIQYF.

The chain uses TRBV4-1 and TRBJ1-3; 7 bases are shared with TRBD1. Germline values: CDR1 MGHRA, CDR2 YSYEKL. The V gene end was trimmed by 0 bases and the J gene end by 1 base; junction bases not matched to a gene: 15. The CDR3 extends over 20 amino acids. The CDR3 DNA reads TGCGCCAGCAGCCAAGACAAAGACAGGGTTGGCTCATTTTCTGGAAACACCATATATTTT. Residues: CASSQDKDRVGSFSGNTIYF.

The chain couples TRBV2 to TRBJ2-1, with D perhaps TRBD1 (6 bases). The V end was cut by 3 bases, the J end by 15 bases, with 15 bases between. The length of the CDR3 is 12 residues. From germline, CDR1 is SNHLY and CDR2 FYNNEI. CDR3 coding DNA: TGTGCCAGCAGTGAGGGCACAGGGCGGCCGTTCTTC. Amino acid sequence: CASSEGTGRPFF.

This clone was picked up a small number of times. V and J are TRBV7-3 and TRBJ2-1, with 7 bases fitting TRBD2. From germline, CDR1 is SGHTA and CDR2 FQGTGA. With 3 bases clipped from V and 8 bases from J, the junction kept 7 bases outside the gene matches. The CDR3 is 14 amino acids. CDR3 region: CASSFDRGRDEQFF. The CDR3 coding sequence is TGTGCCAGCAGCTTCGACCGGGGGAGGGATGAGCAGTTCTTC.

V usage is TRBV6-5 and J usage is TRBJ2-7; a weak D match, TRBD2 (7 bases). The CDR3 covers 14 residues. V lost 8 bases, J lost 2 bases, and 16 bases lay in between. CDR1 is MNHEY and CDR2 is SVGAGI in the germline V gene. CDR3 nucleotides: TGTGCCAGCGAGCGGGTGGGGGGGCCCTACGAGCAGTACTTC. Residues: CASERVGGPYEQYF.